The source of this T cell receptor beta chain is a study of regulatory T cells in long-lasting Graves disease. Findings of the study overall: In persistent patients, shared public clonotypes (around 2,500) outnumbered those in new patients (around 1,000). The study found TRBV28, TRBJ1-2 and TRBJ2-5 favored in persistent disease.

The sample's time point: newly diagnosed GD, antithyroid drugs for less than 3 months. The TCR library used RNA extracted from PBMCs. There are 13 residues in the CDR3. Trimming cost V 3 bases and J 3 bases, with 9 bases left between them. Germline-derived CDR1 and CDR2 are MNHEY and SVGAGI. For TCR beta, libraries came from iRepertoire HTBI primers and Arm-PCR of CDR3 regions. One entry per CDR3 protein, called by TCRdb with MiXCR from the multiplex PCR reads. The profile shows roughly 610,000 distinct CDR3 sequences, 15% to 20% of them singletons. Ten or more counts support this clonotype. Its matching antigen is unknown. The same data also contributed to another study, on T cells in Graves' hyperthyroidism and ophthalmopathy. That report adds: Ophthalmopathy, which appeared later, was predicted by the model a median about 6.8 months before onset.

The clonotype comes from a man aged 18 to 29 with Graves disease. Source: peripheral blood mononuclear cells (PBMCs), taken at new diagnosis, from a patient treated with antithyroid drugs. This rearrangement joins TRBV6-5 to TRBJ2-7, with no clear D. CDR3 nucleotides: TGTGCCAGCAGTTATGGCGCCTTCTACGAGCAGTACTTC. This encodes CASSYGAFYEQYF.